This T cell receptor (beta chain) is drawn from a study of blood T cell repertoires in COVID-19. Study background: Both acute and convalescent COVID-19 samples were obtained from the United States, Italy and Spain. PBMCs, B-cell-depleted T cells, or T cells were the source of the cDNA or gDNA that made up the material.

J was trimmed by 5 bases and V by 3 bases; bases with no gene match: 5. The CDR3 extends over 14 amino acids. Germline V gene data show CDR1 as ENHRY and CDR2 as SYGVKD. The authors' processing: Reference gene primer amplification yielded estimated nucleated cell counts. The repertoire was sequenced with immunoSEQ multiplex PCR; TCRdb's copy has only in-frame clones and lacks some. Clonal size and the V and J genes are those of that table, whereas D and trimming came from the DNA. The table records some 220,000 clones, 70% to 85% of them present only once. This clone has more than one count but fewer than ten.

The genes are TRBV10-3 and TRBJ2-3; TRBD2 matches 7 bases. The sequenced sample consisted of peripheral blood. This TCR came from a man aged 50-60 years with active or convalescent COVID-19. The CDR3 reads CAISDGGRRDTQYF. The CDR3, as DNA: TGTGCCATCAGTGATGGCGGGAGAAGAGATACGCAGTATTTT.